These T cell receptor beta chains were read from a single sample in a study of cytomegalovirus exposure and HLA in healthy donors. Assay: immunoSEQ multiplex PCR; the TCRdb copy retains only in-frame clones and omits some. The table has tens of thousands of clones, 65% to 85% seen once. The sample taken for sequencing was PBMCs. These receptors originate from a woman in her 30s in good health and CMV-seropositive. Each CDR3 is given with its conserved first and last residue. D genes are given only for firm matches. Expanded clones get a size class; other rows say once, few or many, or leave the size out.

j_call: TRBJ2-5
clone_size: .
v_call: TRBV29-1
d_call: TRBD1
cdr3_aa: CSAMQDRGQETQYF
cdr3_nt: TGCAGCGCCATGCAGGACAGGGGACAAGAGACCCAGTACTTC

j_call: TRBJ1-2
clone_size: .
v_call: TRBV6-5
d_call: .
cdr3_aa: CASTLDIYYGYTF
cdr3_nt: TGTGCCAGCACCCTGGACATATACTATGGCTACACCTTC

j_call: TRBJ1-6
clone_size: few
v_call: TRBV29-1
d_call: TRBD1
cdr3_aa: CSVTVHRGSPLHF
cdr3_nt: TGCAGCGTTACAGTACACAGGGGCTCACCCCTCCACTTT

j_call: TRBJ2-1
clone_size: .
v_call: TRBV19
d_call: .
cdr3_aa: CASSMPSWANEQFF
cdr3_nt: TGTGCCAGTAGTATGCCCTCGTGGGCGAATGAGCAGTTCTTC

j_call: TRBJ1-2
clone_size: .
v_call: TRBV5-4
d_call: TRBD1
cdr3_aa: CASSLEPGTDYGYTF
cdr3_nt: TGTGCCAGCAGCTTGGAGCCCGGGACAGACTATGGCTACACCTTC

j_call: TRBJ1-2
clone_size: .
v_call: TRBV6-5
d_call: TRBD1
cdr3_aa: CASSVGGQGIYGYTF
cdr3_nt: TGTGCCAGCAGTGTTGGGGGACAGGGGATCTATGGCTACACCTTC

j_call: TRBJ1-2
clone_size: .
v_call: TRBV19
d_call: TRBD1
cdr3_aa: CASSLFGQGTTNYGYTF
cdr3_nt: TGTGCCAGTAGTCTTTTCGGACAGGGGACCACTAACTATGGCTACACCTTC

j_call: TRBJ2-1
clone_size: .
v_call: TRBV5-4
d_call: .
cdr3_aa: CASSRDGLGGGSYNEQFF
cdr3_nt: TGTGCCAGCAGCCGCGATGGATTAGGGGGAGGGTCCTACAATGAGCAGTTCTTC

j_call: TRBJ2-2
clone_size: .
v_call: TRBV6-1
d_call: .
cdr3_aa: CASKFGGGDTGELFF
cdr3_nt: TGTGCCAGCAAATTTGGGGGAGGTGACACCGGGGAGCTGTTTTTT

j_call: TRBJ2-7
clone_size: .
v_call: TRBV6-1
d_call: TRBD1
cdr3_aa: CASSPPGQASYEQYF
cdr3_nt: TGTGCCAGCAGTCCACCGGGACAGGCCTCCTACGAGCAGTACTTC

j_call: TRBJ2-3
clone_size: .
v_call: TRBV27
d_call: .
cdr3_aa: CASSLLGTATDTQYF
cdr3_nt: TGTGCCAGCAGTTTACTCGGGACTGCCACAGATACGCAGTATTTT

j_call: TRBJ2-7
clone_size: .
v_call: TRBV19
d_call: .
cdr3_aa: CASSLTGTDYEQYF
cdr3_nt: TGTGCCAGTAGTTTAACAGGAACAGACTACGAGCAGTACTTC

j_call: TRBJ1-1
clone_size: .
v_call: TRBV6-6
d_call: .
cdr3_aa: CASRSQGCRAFF
cdr3_nt: TGTGCCAGCAGGTCGCAGGGATGTCGAGCTTTCTTT

j_call: TRBJ1-1
clone_size: .
v_call: TRBV5-1
d_call: .
cdr3_aa: CASSWDGTGTNTEAFF
cdr3_nt: TGCGCCAGCAGCTGGGACGGCACAGGGACAAACACTGAAGCTTTCTTT

j_call: TRBJ1-5
clone_size: few
v_call: TRBV6-1
d_call: .
cdr3_aa: CASSGDSGSGNQPQHF
cdr3_nt: TGTGCCAGCAGTGGGGACTCTGGGTCTGGCAATCAGCCCCAGCATTTT

j_call: TRBJ2-5
clone_size: .
v_call: TRBV5-4
d_call: .
cdr3_aa: CASSLATSGVKETQYF
cdr3_nt: TGTGCCAGCAGCTTGGCCACCTCGGGAGTAAAAGAGACCCAGTACTTC

j_call: TRBJ2-5
clone_size: .
v_call: TRBV28
d_call: TRBD1
cdr3_aa: CASRRQGAGETQYF
cdr3_nt: TGTGCCAGCAGGAGACAGGGGGCTGGGGAGACCCAGTACTTC

j_call: TRBJ2-2
clone_size: .
v_call: TRBV7-9
d_call: TRBD2
cdr3_aa: CASSGRLAGHTGELFF
cdr3_nt: TGTGCCAGCAGCGGTCGACTAGCGGGGCATACCGGGGAGCTGTTTTTT

j_call: TRBJ1-1
clone_size: .
v_call: TRBV6-1
d_call: .
cdr3_aa: CASSSGNTEAFF
cdr3_nt: TGTGCCAGCAGCTCAGGGAACACTGAAGCTTTCTTT

j_call: TRBJ1-1
clone_size: .
v_call: TRBV11-2
d_call: .
cdr3_aa: CATGGIPGNTEAFF
cdr3_nt: TGTGCCACCGGGGGGATCCCGGGGAACACTGAAGCTTTCTTT

j_call: TRBJ1-6
clone_size: .
v_call: TRBV27
d_call: .
cdr3_aa: CASSLSPGQSSYNSPLHF
cdr3_nt: TGTGCCAGCAGTTTATCGCCCGGACAGAGCTCCTATAATTCACCCCTCCACTTT

j_call: TRBJ2-7
clone_size: .
v_call: TRBV28
d_call: .
cdr3_aa: CASIGYRNEQYF
cdr3_nt: TGTGCCAGCATCGGGTACAGGAACGAGCAGTACTTC